This T cell receptor beta chain was observed in a study of resident and recirculating memory T cells in vitiligo. J lost 5 bases, V lost 0 bases, and 9 bases had no gene match. CDR1 SGHVS and CDR2 FNYEAQ come from the germline V gene. The CDR3 sequence is 17 residues long. TCRdb keeps only in-frame clones here, not all; method: immunoSEQ multiplex PCR. The repertoire has 70,000 to 85,000 clones, roughly 90% of them found once; the top ten carry over 4.5%. The chain uses TRBV7-6 and TRBJ2-7; 11 bases line up with TRBD1. Source material: blood. The sequence was collected from a male donor with vitiligo. CDR3 DNA: TGTGCCAGCAGCTTAGCTCCACCGGGACAGGGGGGGGACGAGCAGTACTTC. This gives the protein CASSLAPPGQGGDEQYF. Using reference TRBV7-6 and TRBJ2-7 for the parts outside the CDR3, the full variable domain is GAGVSQSPRYKVTKRGQDVALRCDPISGHVSLYWYRQALGQGPEFLTYFNYEAQQDKSGLPNDRFSAERPEGSISTLTIQRTEQRDSAMYRCASSLAPPGQGGDEQYFGPGTRLTVT.